This TCR beta chain was documented in a study of T cell changes during pregnancy in multiple sclerosis. The CDR3 totals 15 residues. Germline V CDR1 and CDR2: MDHEN, SYDVKM. Trimming pared 3 bases from V and 3 bases from J, leaving 14 bases between. TCRdb's copy holds only in-frame clones and misses some; the assay was immunoSEQ multiplex PCR. This table holds over 90,000 clones, approximately 95% found once. The source is a female donor with multiple sclerosis, enrolled in a pregnancy study. The chain couples TRBV28 to TRBJ1-1, with a tentative D call TRBD1 (5 bases). The input for sequencing was peripheral blood, taken after pregnancy. CDR3 nucleotide sequence: TGTGCCAGCAGTTTGGGGGGGTGGATAGACACTGAAGCTTTCTTT. Its protein product is CASSLGGWIDTEAFF.